The 20 T cell receptor beta chains given below trace back to one sample, sequenced in a study of early stage breast cancer tumors. Profiled with immunoSEQ multiplex PCR; TCRdb holds only in-frame clones, not every one. The sample carries around 28,000 clones, 65% to 75% recorded once. The sequencing input was blood. Every receptor here comes from a person aged 45-65 years with breast cancer.

The chain recombines TRBV11-1 with TRBJ2-2; 9 bases line up with TRBD2. The J segment lost 5 bases and the V segment lost 5 bases, leaving 9 bases of the junction unmatched. The CDR3 loop spans 16 amino acids. Germline V gives CDR1 SGHAT, CDR2 FQDESV (reference sequence). The CDR3 DNA is TGTGCCAGCAGCCACCCTGGACTAGCGTTTACCGGGGAGCTGTTTTTT. Protein sequence: CASSHPGLAFTGELFF.

The chain combines TRBV7-6 with TRBJ2-5, with D perhaps being TRBD1 or TRBD2 (5 bases each). This CDR3 has 15 amino acids. Germline V gene lookup returns CDR1 SGHVS and CDR2 FNYEAQ. V lost 5 bases, J lost 1 base, and 14 bases lay in between. The CDR3 DNA is TGTGCCAGCAGCCCCTCCGGGGCGTTCCAAGAGACCCAGTACTTC. It encodes CASSPSGAFQETQYF.

DNA of the CDR3: TGCGCCAGCAGCCAAGATCTGACAGTCTCTGGAAACACCATATATTTT. Translating gives CASSQDLTVSGNTIYF. The chain carries TRBV4-1 and TRBJ1-3; a weak D match, TRBD1 (5 bases). There are 16 residues in the CDR3. V gave up 0 bases and J gave up 0 bases, with 9 bases separating them. Germline-derived CDR1 and CDR2 are MGHRA and YSYEKL.

V is TRBV18 and J is TRBJ2-7; 8 bases are a match to TRBD1. Germline values: CDR1 KGHSH, CDR2 LQKENI. Trimming took 9 bases from V and 0 from J; bases not matched to a gene: 10. This CDR3 contains 15 residues. In nucleotides, the CDR3 is TGTGCCAGTGCCACCAAGGGACAGGACTCCTACGAGCAGTACTTC. It codes for CASATKGQDSYEQYF.

The V gene is TRBV29-1, the J gene TRBJ2-7; D gene unclear. This CDR3 has 11 residues. V dropped 3 bases and J dropped 7 bases, with 10 bases sitting between them. Germline V CDR1 and CDR2: SQVTM, ANQGSEA. The CDR3: CSVELHREQYF. Written as DNA, the CDR3 is TGCAGCGTTGAGTTACACAGAGAGCAGTACTTC.

V usage is TRBV5-4 and J usage is TRBJ2-3; 9 bases match TRBD2. Germline trimming cut 1 base from V and 2 bases from J; bases unmatched to any gene: 11. In germline, CDR1 is SGHNT, CDR2 YYREEE (reference sequence). CDR3 length: 18 residues. CDR3 DNA: TGTGCCAGCAGCTTGACGAAATTGGGACTAGCCAACACAGATACGCAGTATTTT. This translates into CASSLTKLGLANTDTQYF.

Only a few counts were recorded for this clone. The rearrangement uses TRBV28 and TRBJ2-7; weak D call: TRBD2 (5 bases). In germline, CDR1 is MDHEN, CDR2 SYDVKM. The CDR3 consists of 13 residues. Trimming took 8 bases from V and 1 from J, leaving 12 bases between them. The CDR3 loop is CASGPGYSYEQYF. As DNA, the CDR3 is TGTGCCAGCGGTCCGGGGTATTCCTACGAGCAGTACTTC.

The genes are TRBV20-1 and TRBJ1-2; no clear D. Between the trimmed V and J ends, which lost 5 bases and 5 bases, there was a span of 9 bases. Germline CDR1 and CDR2: DFQATT and SNEGSKA (reference sequence). The CDR3 totals 11 residues. CDR3 bases: TGCAGTGCTTTGACGGCATATGGCTACACCTTC. Its protein product is CSALTAYGYTF.

This sequence joins TRBV10-3 and TRBJ2-1, with 8 bases fitting TRBD2. Germline V gene sequence: CDR1 ENHRY, CDR2 SYGVKD. V shed 4 bases, J shed 5 bases, and the junction held 10 bases outside the gene matches. This CDR3 comprises 16 residues. The CDR3 sequence: CAISARDGRADNEQFF. CDR3 DNA sequence: TGTGCCATCAGTGCGCGCGACGGGAGGGCCGACAATGAGCAGTTCTTC.

The chain uses TRBV7-6 and TRBJ2-6, with unresolved D. V lost 1 base and J lost 5, with 6 bases in between. Germline CDR1 SGHVS, CDR2 FNYEAQ. This CDR3 spans 14 amino acids. The CDR3 DNA reads as TGTGCCAGCAGCTTAGGAAGCTGGGCCAACGTCCTGACTTTC. It specifies CASSLGSWANVLTF.

The rearrangement joins TRBV2 to TRBJ1-2; D is unclear. V lost 6 bases and J lost 8, with 13 bases in between. The CDR3 sequence is 12 residues long. In germline, CDR1 is SNHLY, CDR2 FYNNEI. The CDR3 reads CASRKQTEGYTF. The DNA of the CDR3 is TGTGCCAGCAGAAAACAGACGGAGGGCTACACCTTC.

The V and J genes are TRBV19 and TRBJ2-1, with D unresolved. The CDR3 consists of 14 residues. CDR1 and CDR2 (germline): LNHDA, SQIVND (reference sequence). V was cut by 1 base and J by 4 bases, with 8 bases left in between. The CDR3 reads CASSIGPGYNEQFF. The DNA for the CDR3 is TGTGCCAGTAGTATAGGTCCAGGATACAATGAGCAGTTCTTC.

The sample holds a few counts of this clone. This chain uses TRBV27 with TRBJ1-1; D is unresolved. The CDR3 spans 11 residues. In germline, CDR1 is MNHEY, CDR2 SMNVEV (reference sequence). Trimming pared 6 bases from V and 4 bases from J, leaving 6 bases between. In DNA, the CDR3 is TGTGCCAGCAGGTACAGCACTGAAGCTTTCTTT. This encodes CASRYSTEAFF.

V usage is TRBV4-2 and J usage is TRBJ2-5; D is unclear. V was trimmed by 0 bases and J by 1 base, leaving 9 bases between them. In germline, CDR1 is LGHNA, CDR2 YNFKEQ. This CDR3 is built from 15 residues. The CDR3 DNA reads as TGTGCCAGCAGCCAAGATATAAGGGCCCAAGAGACCCAGTACTTC. It specifies CASSQDIRAQETQYF.

The CDR3 spells CASSPDGTASYGYTF. For the CDR3, the DNA is TGCGCCAGCAGCCCGGACGGGACCGCAAGCTATGGCTACACCTTC. V usage is TRBV5-1 and J usage is TRBJ1-2; tentatively, D is TRBD1 (5 bases). V lost 4 bases and J lost 4, with 17 bases in between. The CDR3 contains 15 residues. Germline CDR1 reads SGHRS; CDR2 reads YFSETQ. The variable domain in full, completed from reference TRBV5-1 and TRBJ1-2, reads KAGVTQTPRYLIKTRGQQVTLSCSPISGHRSVSWYQQTPGQGLQFLFEYFSETQRNKGNFPGRFSGRQFSNSRSEMNVSTLELGDSALYLCASSPDGTASYGYTFGSGTRLTVV.

The chain carries TRBV9 and TRBJ2-7, with 9 positions matching TRBD2. After removal of 0 bases from V and 3 bases from J, the junction contained 4 bases not matched to a gene. Germline V gene lookup returns CDR1 SGDLS and CDR2 YYNGEE. The CDR3 is 15 residues long. The CDR3 DNA sequence: TGTGCCAGCAGCGTAGAGGCTAGCGGGAACTACGAGCAGTACTTC. It encodes CASSVEASGNYEQYF.

The gene calls are TRBV18 and TRBJ2-3; 8 bases align to TRBD1. The germline V gene encodes CDR1 KGHSH and CDR2 LQKENI. This CDR3 spans 15 amino acids. The V gene end was trimmed by 2 bases and the J gene end by 6 bases; junction bases not matched to a gene: 7. The CDR3 sequence: CASSPGQGAFDTQYF. In DNA form, the CDR3 reads TGTGCCAGCTCACCAGGGCAGGGGGCCTTCGATACGCAGTATTTT.

The chain joins TRBV2 to TRBJ1-5; tentative D call: TRBD1 (5 bases). V shed 7 bases and J shed 2 bases, with 9 bases lying between them. The CDR3 is made up of 13 amino acids. Germline lookup yields CDR1 SNHLY and CDR2 FYNNEI. The DNA for the CDR3 is TGTGCCAGCAAAGGGGAGGGCAATCAGCCCCAGCATTTT. As protein: CASKGEGNQPQHF.

This chain uses TRBV29-1 with TRBJ1-1; 9 nucleotides agree with TRBD1. The germline gives CDR1 SQVTM, CDR2 ANQGSEA. Germline trimming cut 7 bases from V and 1 base from J; bases unmatched to any gene: 10. The CDR3 is 15 amino acids. In DNA, the CDR3 is TGCAGCGCCGGGACAGGGTGGGCGGAGAACACTGAAGCTTTCTTT. Translated: CSAGTGWAENTEAFF.

The rearrangement joins TRBV11-2 to TRBJ2-6, with no clear D. With 5 bases removed from V and 2 bases from J, the gap between germline ends came to 13 bases. This CDR3 region has 16 residues. From germline, CDR1 is SGHAT and CDR2 FQNNGV. CDR3 nucleotides: TGTGCCAGCAGCCATCGAACTGGGGCTGGGGCCAACGTCCTGACTTTC. As protein: CASSHRTGAGANVLTF.